A selection of T cell receptor beta chains follows, all from one sample in a study of response to subunit inactivated influenza vaccine. Each CDR3 protein gets one entry after TCRdb re-called the RT-PCR reads with MiXCR. The top ten hold less than 15% of the sample, which has fewer than 700,000 distinct CDR3 sequences, over 10% seen once. Sample: PBMCs from blood, taken roughly 48 days after vaccination. Every receptor here comes from a man in his forties or fifties who received an inactivated influenza vaccine. CDR3s include the opening cysteine and the closing phenylalanine or tryptophan. A D gene is named only where the DNA matches it firmly.

V	D	J	CDR3
TRBV9	.	TRBJ2-1	CASSARTSYNEQFF
TRBV27	TRBD1	TRBJ2-7	CASSLLVGSAGGYYEQYF
TRBV20-1	.	TRBJ1-5	CSALPGAGKQPQHF
TRBV11-2	TRBD1	TRBJ2-6	CASSEGTDGANVLTF
TRBV2	.	.	CASSDEVNNEQYF
TRBV28	TRBD1	TRBJ1-1	CASSFSDRMNTEAFF
TRBV4-3	.	TRBJ2-3	CASSQDVASTDTQYF
TRBV14	TRBD2	TRBJ2-7	CASSPGRPGLANSYEQYF
TRBV18	.	TRBJ2-3	CASSPSPDTQYF
TRBV5-1	TRBD1	TRBJ2-7	CASSLRTGRAYEQYF
TRBV5-6	TRBD2	TRBJ2-1	CASSLLETSGRVNEQFF
TRBV29-1	.	TRBJ2-3	CSVVRLSSTDTQYF
TRBV20-1	.	TRBJ1-6	CSASEASVYNSPLHF
TRBV11-2	TRBD2	TRBJ2-7	CASSFLAGVSEQYF
TRBV7-6	TRBD1	TRBJ2-5	CASSPLTGYETQYF
TRBV28	.	TRBJ1-1	CASSFGKAEAFF
TRBV6-5	TRBD1	TRBJ1-6	CASSYAGQGARPLHF
TRBV30	.	TRBJ2-3	CAWTRLFTDTQYF
TRBV10-3	TRBD1	TRBJ1-2	CAISWDRAGYTF
TRBV11-2	.	TRBJ1-6	CASSLSTGRSYNSPLHF
TRBV2	.	TRBJ1-3	CASSEVPAGRGNTIYF
TRBV24-1	TRBD2	TRBJ2-1	CATSDRTSGTYNEQFF
TRBV12-3/TRBV12-4	TRBD2	TRBJ2-1	CASSIAGGVYNEQFF
TRBV20-1	TRBD1	TRBJ2-5	CSAKGGRETQYF
TRBV7-9	.	TRBJ2-5	CASSLERTVQETQYF
TRBV5-5	.	TRBJ1-4	CASSYPQGRNEKLFF